The present entry profiles one T cell receptor (beta chain) with its context. V shed 7 bases and J shed 5 bases, with 18 bases lying between them. The germline V gene encodes CDR1 SGHDT and CDR2 YYEEEE. The CDR3 totals 14 residues. The data originate from a study of blood T cell repertoires in COVID-19. As for the study in general: Nucleic acid was either cDNA or gDNA, and it came from T cells, B-cell-depleted T cells, or PBMCs.

Participants, about 18 to 90 years old, spanned fewer than 25 US areas. Original analysis: Reference gene primer amplification gave estimated nucleated cell counts. This table comes from immunoSEQ multiplex PCR, and its TCRdb copy is limited to in-frame clones, with some not included. From that table come the V and J calls and clone size; the DNA was used to work out D and trimming. This table has roughly 200,000 clones, around 85% appearing once. The sample was PBMCs or T cells enriched from blood (not recorded which). The V gene is TRBV5-6, the J gene TRBJ1-2; no definite D call. This TCR was sampled from a man aged 35 to 55 who had recovered from COVID-19. The CDR3 region has the DNA TGTGCCAGCGGCCTGAGAGGGTTTCGATATGGCTACACCTTC. As protein: CASGLRGFRYGYTF.